This TCR beta chain emerged from a study of cytomegalovirus exposure and HLA in healthy donors. The CDR3 consists of 17 residues. The V gene end was trimmed by 0 bases and the J gene end by 4 bases; junction bases not matched to a gene: 7. Germline assignment: CDR1 SGDLS and CDR2 YYNGEE. The PCR had 60 Vbeta and 13 Jbeta primers. Clones were sequenced by immunoSEQ multiplex PCR, and TCRdb holds only the in-frame ones, with some missing. The profile shows around 110,000 clones, 65% of them singletons. The chain employs TRBV9 and TRBJ2-5; TRBD2 aligns across 12 bases. The sample taken for sequencing was PBMCs. This sequence was found in a middle-aged woman in good health and CMV-seropositive. Written as DNA, the CDR3 is TGTGCCAGCAGCGTAGCCCAGACTAGCGGGAGCACAGAGACCCAGTACTTC. Translation: CASSVAQTSGSTETQYF. Based on the CDR3 plus reference TRBV9 and TRBJ2-5, the full variable domain is DSGVTQTPKHLITATGQRVTLRCSPRSGDLSVYWYQQSLDQGLQFLIQYYNGEERAKGNILERFSAQQFPDLHSELNLSSLELGDSALYFCASSVAQTSGSTETQYFGPGTRLLVL.